A single sample gave rise to the 20 T cell receptor beta chains below, sequenced in a study of T cell responses to AZD1222 COVID-19 vaccine. Clones were sequenced by immunoSEQ multiplex PCR, and TCRdb holds only the in-frame ones, with some missing. This table has about 150,000 clones, around 91% appearing once. The sample consisted of peripheral blood, taken on day 0 of AZD1222 vaccination. Receptors were obtained from an adult in good health.

The V and J genes are TRBV6-6 and TRBJ2-7; 8 bases are shared with TRBD1. With 0 bases clipped from V and 0 bases from J, the junction kept 1 base outside the gene matches. This CDR3 has 15 residues. CDR1 is MNHNY, CDR2 SVGAGI, per germline (reference sequence). The CDR3 loop reads CASSYSTGVSYEQYF. The CDR3 DNA reads as TGTGCCAGCAGTTACTCGACAGGGGTCTCCTACGAGCAGTACTTC.

The rearrangement uses TRBV6-5 and TRBJ2-3, with 8 positions matching TRBD2. CDR1 is MNHEY, CDR2 SVGAGI, per germline. The CDR3 is 16 amino acids. Unmatched junction bases numbered 7, after V lost 2 bases and J lost 3 bases. The chain's CDR3 is CASSYEAGGNTDTQYF. The CDR3 coding sequence is TGTGCCAGCAGTTACGAGGCGGGGGGAAATACAGATACGCAGTATTTT.

The rearrangement links TRBV7-8 to TRBJ1-2; 7 positions agree with TRBD1. The junction had 10 bases not matched to a gene; V was cut back by 7 bases and J by 5 bases. Per the germline V gene, CDR1 is SGHVS and CDR2 is FQNEAQ. The CDR3 extends over 14 amino acids. The CDR3, as DNA: TGTGCCAGCAAACCAGGGGGTTTGGGATATGGCTACACCTTC. Encoded protein: CASKPGGLGYGYTF.

This chain joins TRBV7-9 and TRBJ1-6; D call uncertain. From germline, CDR1 is SEHNR and CDR2 FQNEAQ (reference sequence). V lost 11 bases and J lost 0, with 11 bases in between. This CDR3 has 14 residues. The CDR3 nucleotides are TGTGCCTTCGAAGGGAGCTCCTATAATTCACCCCTCCACTTT. Protein product: CAFEGSSYNSPLHF.

This clone has just one count. The rearrangement links TRBV29-1 to TRBJ1-2; D remains unclear. In germline, CDR1 is SQVTM, CDR2 ANQGSEA. This CDR3 comprises 11 residues. The V end lost 4 bases, the J end lost 0 bases, and 3 bases lay between the germline ends. The CDR3: CSVGTNYGYTF. CDR3 nucleotides: TGCAGCGTTGGAACTAACTATGGCTACACCTTC.

The DNA for the CDR3 is TGTGCCAGCAGCCAAATTGGGAATTGGCCTTATGAGCAGTTCTTC. Translating gives CASSQIGNWPYEQFF. The chain recombines TRBV3-1 (or the pseudogene TRBV3-2) with TRBJ2-1; D is ambiguous. Germline CDR1 reads LGHDT; CDR2 reads YNNKEL (reference sequence). The V end was cut by 2 bases, the J end by 8 bases, with 16 bases between. This CDR3 has 15 amino acids.

The rearrangement uses TRBV5-6 and TRBJ1-2, with unresolved D. The CDR3 has 14 amino acids. Trimming cost V 0 bases and J 2 bases, with 8 bases left between them. Germline-derived CDR1 and CDR2 are SGHDT and YYEEEE. The CDR3 loop reads CASSLGSINYGYTF. The CDR3 nucleotides read TGTGCCAGCAGCTTGGGTAGCATAAACTATGGCTACACCTTC.

V and J are TRBV4-3 and TRBJ1-2; no definite D call. Between the trimmed V and J ends, which lost 0 bases and 3 bases, there was a span of 11 bases. CDR1 is LGHNA and CDR2 is YSLEER in the germline V gene. The CDR3 has 15 residues. CDR3 residues: CASSQDIAEYYGYTF. The CDR3 DNA reads as TGCGCCAGCAGCCAAGATATCGCGGAATACTATGGCTACACCTTC.

On this clone: The same CDR3 arises from other DNA sequences in this sample as well. This chain joins TRBV28 and TRBJ1-1; TRBD1 might be the D (5 bases). CDR1 and CDR2 from the germline V gene are MDHEN and SYDVKM. The CDR3 runs 13 residues. The V end was cut by 2 bases, the J end by 5 bases, with 9 bases between. CDR3 coding DNA: TGTGCCAGCAGTTTAAGGGGTGGTACTGAAGCTTTCTTT. Translating it yields CASSLRGGTEAFF.

The chain joins TRBV19 to TRBJ1-3; D not certain. The V end was cut by 5 bases, the J end by 0 bases, with 11 bases between. Looked up from germline, CDR1 is LNHDA and CDR2 is SQIVND (reference sequence). The CDR3 length is 15 residues. The CDR3 DNA is TGTGCCAGTAGTTGGGCCGGCGGCTCTGGAAACACCATATATTTT. It translates to CASSWAGGSGNTIYF.

This clone came up once. The chain employs TRBV28 and TRBJ1-2, with D perhaps matching TRBD1 (6 bases). This CDR3 has 17 amino acids. Trimming took 8 bases from V and 0 from J, leaving 22 bases between them. CDR1 is MDHEN and CDR2 is SYDVKM in the germline V gene. CDR3 DNA sequence: TGTGCCAGCGCCGTTCGCCGGACAGTACCTTCTAACTATGGCTACACCTTC. It codes for CASAVRRTVPSNYGYTF.

The genes are TRBV12-3 or TRBV12-4 and TRBJ1-5; no reliable D call. Trimming cost V 7 bases and J 2 bases, with 9 bases left between them. The CDR3 is 13 residues long. The CDR3 bases are TGTGCCAGCAACCTCAGAGGCAATCAGCCCCAGCATTTT. This gives the protein CASNLRGNQPQHF.

The V call is TRBV5-4, the J call TRBJ1-2; TRBD1 aligns across 9 bases. The CDR3 consists of 14 residues. In germline, CDR1 is SGHNT, CDR2 YYREEE (reference sequence). J was trimmed by 8 bases and V by 4 bases; bases with no gene match: 9. The CDR3 loop reads CASSRDRAFEGYTF. The CDR3 coding sequence is TGTGCCAGCAGCCGGGACAGGGCGTTCGAGGGCTACACCTTC.

This clone appeared a single time. V gene TRBV15 combines with J gene TRBJ2-1; TRBD1 agrees at 11 bases. The CDR3 totals 15 residues. V lost 5 bases to trimming and J lost 6 bases; unmatched junction nucleotides: 6. CDR1 LNHNV and CDR2 YYDKDF come from the germline V gene (reference sequence). In DNA, the CDR3 is TGTGCCACCAGCCATCCGGGACAGGGGGTCAATGAGCAGTTCTTC. This encodes CATSHPGQGVNEQFF.

This chain links TRBV2 with TRBJ1-1, with D perhaps matching TRBD1 (5 bases). V shed 5 bases and J shed 1 base, with 8 bases lying between them. This CDR3 spans 13 amino acids. Germline V lookup: CDR1 SNHLY, CDR2 FYNNEI. This chain's CDR3 is CASSSQGNTEAFF. The DNA of the CDR3 is TGTGCCAGCAGTAGCCAGGGGAACACTGAAGCTTTCTTT. The full variable domain, with the rest looked up from reference TRBV2 and TRBJ1-1, is EPEVTQTPSHQVTQMGQEVILRCVPISNHLYFYWYRQILGQKVEFLVSFYNNEISEKSEIFDDQFSVERPDGSNFTLKIRSTKLEDSAMYFCASSSQGNTEAFFGQGTRLTVV.

The chain carries TRBV6-1 and TRBJ1-3; no reliable D call. The CDR3 consists of 13 residues. The germline gives CDR1 MNHNS, CDR2 SASEGT. The ends were cut back, 6 bases at V and 0 bases at J, with 6 bases in the middle. As DNA, the CDR3 is TGTGCCAGCAGAACGGCCTCTGGAAACACCATATATTTT. Amino acid sequence: CASRTASGNTIYF.

The chain is built from TRBV2 and TRBJ2-7; tentatively, D is TRBD1 (5 bases). Germline loops: CDR1 SNHLY, CDR2 FYNNEI. The CDR3 spans 14 residues. Trimming removed 5 bases at V and 5 bases at J, with 16 bases between. Here the CDR3 reads CASSFEFRAHEQYF. The CDR3 DNA is TGTGCCAGCAGTTTTGAGTTCAGGGCCCACGAGCAGTACTTC.

J is TRBJ1-3 and V is TRBV15, with D perhaps matching TRBD1 (5 bases). Trimming removed 0 bases at V and 10 bases at J, with 16 bases between. The CDR3 totals 15 residues. CDR1 LNHNV and CDR2 YYDKDF come from the germline V gene (reference sequence). The CDR3 DNA sequence: TGTGCCACCAGCAGAGACGCGGTAGCGGAGGGGACCATATATTTT. As protein: CATSRDAVAEGTIYF.

The genes are TRBV6-5 and TRBJ1-6, with 7 bases that match TRBD1. With V trimmed by 6 bases and J by 8 bases, 7 bases remained unmatched. Germline values: CDR1 MNHEY, CDR2 SVGAGI. The CDR3 is made up of 14 amino acids. CDR3 DNA sequence: TGTGCCAGCAGCCTACAGGGGCTGGATTCACCCCTCCACTTT. The encoded protein is CASSLQGLDSPLHF.

This rearrangement joins TRBV9 to TRBJ1-2; D gene unclear. This CDR3 spans 13 amino acids. The ends were cut back, 3 bases at V and 5 bases at J, with 11 bases in the middle. Germline CDR1 is SGDLS and CDR2 is YYNGEE. The CDR3 sequence: CASSATGLYGYTF. CDR3 DNA sequence: TGTGCCAGCAGCGCCACCGGGCTTTATGGCTACACCTTC.